This is a list of T cell receptor beta chains from one sample in a study of T cell responses to AZD1222 COVID-19 vaccine. Measured with immunoSEQ multiplex PCR; TCRdb has only the in-frame clones, and not every one. The sample consists of tens of thousands of clones, approximately 92% of them appearing once. This sample comprised peripheral blood, obtained 28 days after the second AZD1222 dose. These receptors all come from an adult who received the AZD1222 COVID-19 vaccine. CDR3s include the opening cysteine and the closing phenylalanine or tryptophan. Fields, in order: clone size, J gene, D gene, V gene, CDR3 protein, CDR3 DNA. A D gene is named only where the DNA matches it firmly. Size is omitted from some rows. Given values are once, few, many or a class for expanded clones.

clone_size: -
j_call: TRBJ2-7
d_call: TRBD2
v_call: TRBV7-9
cdr3_aa: CASSFGLADPSEQYF
cdr3_nt: TGTGCCAGCAGCTTCGGACTAGCGGATCCTTCCGAGCAGTACTTC

clone_size: once
j_call: TRBJ1-1
d_call: -
v_call: TRBV6-2/TRBV6-3
cdr3_aa: CASSYSPTVGTEAFF
cdr3_nt: TGTGCCAGCAGTTACTCGCCCACGGTGGGCACTGAAGCTTTCTTT

clone_size: -
j_call: TRBJ2-7
d_call: TRBD2
v_call: TRBV27
cdr3_aa: CASSGLAGGTYF
cdr3_nt: TGTGCCAGCAGTGGGCTAGCGGGAGGTACTTACTTC

clone_size: -
j_call: TRBJ2-5
d_call: TRBD2
v_call: TRBV10-3
cdr3_aa: CAISEGVTSGGETQYF
cdr3_nt: TGTGCCATCAGTGAGGGGGTAACTAGCGGGGGAGAGACCCAGTACTTC

clone_size: -
j_call: TRBJ2-7
d_call: -
v_call: TRBV6-5
cdr3_aa: CASSSLGLSYEQYF
cdr3_nt: TGTGCCAGCAGTTCCTTAGGGCTTTCCTACGAGCAGTACTTC

clone_size: -
j_call: TRBJ2-1
d_call: TRBD2
v_call: TRBV5-5
cdr3_aa: CASSTRTSGSVNEQFF
cdr3_nt: TGTGCCAGCAGCACCCGGACTAGCGGGAGTGTTAATGAGCAGTTCTTC

clone_size: -
j_call: TRBJ2-2
d_call: -
v_call: TRBV4-3
cdr3_aa: CASSQDPGMSTGELFF
cdr3_nt: TGCGCCAGCAGCCAAGATCCGGGGATGAGCACCGGGGAGCTGTTTTTT

clone_size: -
j_call: TRBJ2-1
d_call: TRBD1
v_call: TRBV27
cdr3_aa: CASSGNRGRLNEQFF
cdr3_nt: TGTGCCAGCAGTGGGAACAGGGGGCGTCTCAATGAGCAGTTCTTC

clone_size: -
j_call: TRBJ1-3
d_call: -
v_call: TRBV5-1
cdr3_aa: CASSTAPIQELSGNTIYF
cdr3_nt: TGCGCCAGCAGCACCGCTCCCATTCAGGAACTCTCAGGAAACACCATATATTTT

clone_size: -
j_call: TRBJ2-5
d_call: -
v_call: TRBV5-4
cdr3_aa: CASSLKAQTYQETQYF
cdr3_nt: TGTGCCAGCAGCTTGAAGGCGCAAACCTACCAAGAGACCCAGTACTTC

clone_size: -
j_call: TRBJ1-1
d_call: -
v_call: TRBV6-5
cdr3_aa: CASTTTAYNTEAFF
cdr3_nt: TGTGCCAGCACTACGACTGCCTACAACACTGAAGCTTTCTTT

clone_size: -
j_call: TRBJ2-1
d_call: -
v_call: TRBV7-8
cdr3_aa: CASSLARLPRANEQFF
cdr3_nt: TGTGCCAGCAGCTTAGCACGCCTCCCGCGGGCCAATGAGCAGTTCTTC

clone_size: -
j_call: TRBJ2-1
d_call: TRBD2
v_call: TRBV19
cdr3_aa: CASSIRTSGRSTNEQFF
cdr3_nt: TGTGCCAGTAGTATACGGACTAGCGGGAGGTCAACCAATGAGCAGTTCTTC

clone_size: -
j_call: TRBJ1-6
d_call: -
v_call: TRBV6-5
cdr3_aa: CASSRGALIPSLHF
cdr3_nt: TGTGCCAGCAGTAGGGGGGCCCTGATTCCGTCCCTCCACTTT

clone_size: once
j_call: TRBJ2-2
d_call: -
v_call: TRBV30
cdr3_aa: CASGGGVNTGELFF
cdr3_nt: TGTGCCTCAGGCGGAGGGGTTAACACCGGGGAGCTGTTTTTT

clone_size: -
j_call: TRBJ2-4
d_call: -
v_call: TRBV3-1/TRBV3-2
cdr3_aa: CASSQARGARDIQYF
cdr3_nt: TGTGCCAGCAGCCAAGCGAGGGGGGCAAGAGACATTCAGTACTTC

clone_size: -
j_call: TRBJ1-3
d_call: -
v_call: TRBV18
cdr3_aa: CASLQGGGNTIYF
cdr3_nt: TGTGCCAGCCTACAGGGAGGTGGAAACACCATATATTTT

clone_size: -
j_call: TRBJ1-1
d_call: -
v_call: TRBV30
cdr3_aa: CAWSRLSDTEAFF
cdr3_nt: TGTGCCTGGAGCCGATTATCGGACACTGAAGCTTTCTTT

clone_size: -
j_call: TRBJ1-1
d_call: TRBD1
v_call: TRBV6-5
cdr3_aa: CASRADRDTEAFF
cdr3_nt: TGTGCCAGCAGAGCGGACAGGGACACTGAAGCTTTCTTT

clone_size: -
j_call: TRBJ1-1
d_call: TRBD1
v_call: TRBV19
cdr3_aa: CASSPFQGARNTEAFF
cdr3_nt: TGTGCCAGTAGCCCATTCCAGGGGGCAAGGAACACTGAAGCTTTCTTT

clone_size: -
j_call: TRBJ2-1
d_call: TRBD2
v_call: TRBV6-1
cdr3_aa: CASSDGTSYRLF
cdr3_nt: TGTGCCAGCAGTGACGGGACTAGCTATCGACTCTTC

clone_size: -
j_call: TRBJ1-2
d_call: TRBD1
v_call: TRBV3-1/TRBV3-2
cdr3_aa: CASSRRGGGGYTF
cdr3_nt: TGTGCCAGCAGCCGTCGAGGGGGCGGTGGCTACACCTTC

clone_size: -
j_call: TRBJ2-3
d_call: TRBD2
v_call: TRBV30
cdr3_aa: CAWSVKLAGGPDTQYF
cdr3_nt: TGTGCCTGGAGTGTAAAGCTAGCGGGAGGGCCAGATACGCAGTATTTT

clone_size: once
j_call: TRBJ2-7
d_call: TRBD2
v_call: TRBV6-5
cdr3_aa: CASSYSVAGGSHEQYF
cdr3_nt: TGTGCCAGCAGTTACTCGGTAGCGGGAGGAAGCCACGAGCAGTACTTC